This TCR beta chain comes out of a study of a mutant IDH1 vaccine in newly diagnosed glioma. Study background: It was radiotherapy, temozolomide, or both that patients received previously, with most receiving both. The study's findings and limits: The vaccine induced immune responses, and these occurred in approximately 94% of patients.

Assay used: immunoSEQ multiplex PCR; TCRdb lists only in-frame clones, some missing. Of 50,000 or so clones in the sample, about nine tenths were seen once. Time point here: baseline, week 1 (first vaccination visit). Specified treatment: pre-vaccination baseline after standard-of-care therapy. Each astrocytoma in the donors was new, WHO grade 3 or 4, IDH1-mutant and ATRX-lost. Trimming removed 1 base at V and 4 bases at J, with 1 base between. Germline CDR1 is MGHRA and CDR2 is YSYEKL. This CDR3 comprises 11 residues. A remark on this clone: The antigen remains unidentified.

The sequence was obtained from a man aged 40-50 years with glioma. The V call is TRBV4-1, the J call TRBJ1-1; unclear D gene. This specimen consisted of PBMCs, obtained from a glioma patient treated with radiotherapy, temozolomide or both. CDR3 coding DNA: TGCGCCAGCAGCCAAGCCACTGAAGCTTTCTTT. This gives the protein CASSQATEAFF.